Below, one T cell receptor (beta chain) is given with its context. These data come from a study of blood T cell repertoires in COVID-19. Germline V gives CDR1 KGHDR, CDR2 SFDVKD. The CDR3 covers 16 residues. V lost 9 bases and J lost 5, with 22 bases in between. The assay was immunoSEQ multiplex PCR, and TCRdb's table has in-frame clones only and misses some. The sample lists 200,000 to 250,000 clones; around 87% were seen once. The TCR comes from a man between 60 and 75 years old who had recovered from COVID-19. Sequencing was performed on peripheral blood. V and J are TRBV24-1 and TRBJ2-1; possible D gene TRBD2, 6 bases. The CDR3 DNA sequence: TGTGCCACCGCTGGTGGTGGTGGCGGGACTCACAATGAGCAGTTCTTC. Its protein is CATAGGGGGTHNEQFF.